This TCR beta chain appears in the sequencing data of a study of blood T cell repertoires in COVID-19. Using immunoSEQ multiplex PCR, the repertoire was profiled, and TCRdb retains in-frame clones only, with some absent. The sample includes more than 100,000 clones, 80% to 90% seen only once; the top ten take less than 4.5%. This CDR3 comprises 15 residues. V trimming: 6 bases; J trimming: 3 bases; junction bases outside the gene matches: 6. Germline V gene lookup returns CDR1 SGDLS and CDR2 YYNGEE. This TCR was sampled from an older woman with acute or convalescent COVID-19. Sequenced sample: peripheral blood. The chain employs TRBV9 and TRBJ1-4; 9 bases are a match to TRBD1. Written as DNA, the CDR3 is TGTGCCAGCAACCTACAGGGGGCTGCTAATGAAAAACTGTTTTTT. It encodes CASNLQGAANEKLFF.